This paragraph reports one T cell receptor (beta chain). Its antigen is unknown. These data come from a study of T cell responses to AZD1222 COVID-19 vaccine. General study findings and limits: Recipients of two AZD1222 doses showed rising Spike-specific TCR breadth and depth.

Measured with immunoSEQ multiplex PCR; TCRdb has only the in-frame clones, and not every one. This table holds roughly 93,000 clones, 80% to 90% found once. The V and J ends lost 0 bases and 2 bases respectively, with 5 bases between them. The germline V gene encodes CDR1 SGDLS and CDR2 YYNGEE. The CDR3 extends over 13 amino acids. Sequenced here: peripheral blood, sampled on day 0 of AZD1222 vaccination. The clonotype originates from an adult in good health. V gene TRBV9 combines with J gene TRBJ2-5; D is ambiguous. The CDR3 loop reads CASSVGQQETQYF. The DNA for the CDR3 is TGTGCCAGCAGCGTAGGTCAACAAGAGACCCAGTACTTC.